Presented here are 8 T cell receptor beta chains from one specimen sequenced in a study of cytomegalovirus exposure and HLA in healthy donors (dated by TCRdb to 2017 to 2019). The method behind the library was the immunoSEQ multiplex PCR assay. The multiplex PCR relied on a mix of 60 forward primers for TCR Vbeta segments and 13 reverse primers for TCR Jbeta segments. The clones in this table, taken by TCRdb from immuneACCESS, are in-frame only. Not every clone is retained; where verified, under half of the shortfall comes from an unresolved V gene, and the cause of the rest is unknown. In this sample the table shows fewer than 150,000 clones, roughly 80% of which occur a single time. The ten largest clones add up to about 0.22% of the sample. Source material: PBMCs. These TCRs come from a man aged 50 or older in good health and CMV-seronegative.

For this clone: Sequence at one end of the junction differs from germline and may be a read error. The chain combines TRBV29-1 with TRBJ2-1; TRBD2 aligns across 7 bases. CDR3 length equals 15 residues. Germline V CDR1 and CDR2: SQVTM, ANQGSEA. This CDR3 is CCVDRREPTYNEQFF. The CDR3 coding sequence is TGCTGCGTTGATAGGCGGGAGCCAACCTACAATGAGCAGTTCTTC.

The V and J genes are TRBV9 and TRBJ2-5, with 8 bases lining up with TRBD2. Germline CDR1 and CDR2: SGDLS and YYNGEE. V was clipped by 4 bases and J by 1 base; unmatched bases: 9. This CDR3 is built from 16 residues. The CDR3 coding sequence is TGTGCCAGCAGCCCACGAAGCGGGGGAGGCCAAGAGACCCAGTACTTC. Its translation is CASSPRSGGGQETQYF. The complete variable domain, with remaining parts taken from reference TRBV9 and TRBJ2-5, reads DSGVTQTPKHLITATGQRVTLRCSPRSGDLSVYWYQQSLDQGLQFLIQYYNGEERAKGNILERFSAQQFPDLHSELNLSSLELGDSALYFCASSPRSGGGQETQYFGPGTRLLVL.

The chain combines TRBV29-1 with TRBJ2-7, with 11 bases that match TRBD2. Germline trimming cut 5 bases from V and 4 bases from J; bases unmatched to any gene: 4. This CDR3 spans 13 amino acids. Germline CDR1 is SQVTM and CDR2 is ANQGSEA. In nucleotides, the CDR3 is TGCAGCGTTAGTTGGACTAGCGGGTACGAGCAGTACTTC. Its translation is CSVSWTSGYEQYF.

The chain links TRBV6-5 to TRBJ2-3, with D uncertain. Looked up from germline, CDR1 is MNHEY and CDR2 is SVGAGI. V dropped 6 bases and J dropped 2 bases, with 15 bases sitting between them. This CDR3 has 15 residues. CDR3 nucleotides: TGTGCCAGCAGACCTGGCGGTACCTACACAGATACGCAGTATTTT. Protein sequence: CASRPGGTYTDTQYF.

The DNA of the CDR3 is TGTGCCAGCAGCGTAGCAAGTACAGCTTCGGCTGAGCAGTTCTTC. Protein sequence: CASSVASTASAEQFF. V gene TRBV9 combines with J gene TRBJ2-1; D not certain. Germline V lookup: CDR1 SGDLS, CDR2 YYNGEE. The V gene lost 0 bases and the J gene lost 9 bases, with 16 bases spanning the gap. The CDR3 totals 15 residues.

The chain combines TRBV5-4 with TRBJ1-4; D is perhaps TRBD1 (5 bases). V lost 4 bases and J lost 0, with 13 bases in between. From germline, CDR1 is SGHNT and CDR2 YYREEE (reference sequence). The CDR3 contains 16 residues. The CDR3 is CASSTQTDPTNEKLFF. The DNA for the CDR3 is TGTGCCAGCAGCACCCAGACAGACCCAACTAATGAAAAACTGTTTTTT.

The chain combines TRBV28 with TRBJ1-1; D possibly corresponds to TRBD1 (5 bases). Trimming shortened V by 4 bases and J by 1 base, and 13 bases separated the two germline ends. This CDR3 comprises 15 residues. Per the germline V gene, CDR1 is MDHEN and CDR2 is SYDVKM. The CDR3 region has the DNA TGTGCCAGCAGTTCATTACAGGCGTCGAACACTGAAGCTTTCTTT. It codes for CASSSLQASNTEAFF.

This chain connects TRBV15 to TRBJ1-2, with 9 bases that match TRBD1. Germline V CDR1 and CDR2: LNHNV, YYDKDF (reference sequence). CDR3 length equals 13 residues. Trimming took 3 bases from V and 8 from J; bases not matched to a gene: 4. CDR3 DNA: TGTGCCACCAGCAGGGGACAGGGTAGAGGCTACACCTTC. Translating it yields CATSRGQGRGYTF.